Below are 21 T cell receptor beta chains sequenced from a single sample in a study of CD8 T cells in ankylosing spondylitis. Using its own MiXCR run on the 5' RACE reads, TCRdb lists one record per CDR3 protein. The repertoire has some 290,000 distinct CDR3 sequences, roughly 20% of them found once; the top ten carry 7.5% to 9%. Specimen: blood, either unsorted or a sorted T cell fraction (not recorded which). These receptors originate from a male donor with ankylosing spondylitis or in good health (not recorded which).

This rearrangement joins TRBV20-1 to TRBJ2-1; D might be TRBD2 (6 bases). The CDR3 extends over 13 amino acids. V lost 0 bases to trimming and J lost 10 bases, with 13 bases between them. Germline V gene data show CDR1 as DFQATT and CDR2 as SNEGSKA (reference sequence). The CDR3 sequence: CSARDIKGLEQFF. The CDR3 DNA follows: TGCAGTGCTAGAGATATTAAGGGACTGGAGCAGTTCTTC.

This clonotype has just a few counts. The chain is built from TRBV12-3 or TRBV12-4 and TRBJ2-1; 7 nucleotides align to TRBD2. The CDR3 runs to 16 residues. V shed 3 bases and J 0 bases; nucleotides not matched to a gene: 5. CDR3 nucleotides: TGTGCCAGCAGTTTCGGTGGCGGGAGCTCCTACAATGAGCAGTTCTTC. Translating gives CASSFGGGSSYNEQFF.

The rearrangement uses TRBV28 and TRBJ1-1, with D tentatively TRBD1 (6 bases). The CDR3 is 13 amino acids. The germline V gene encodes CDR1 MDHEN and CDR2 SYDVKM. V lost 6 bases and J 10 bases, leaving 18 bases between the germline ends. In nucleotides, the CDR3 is TGTGCCAGCAGCGGACAGACCCACTCGGGAGCTTTCTTT. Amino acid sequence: CASSGQTHSGAFF.

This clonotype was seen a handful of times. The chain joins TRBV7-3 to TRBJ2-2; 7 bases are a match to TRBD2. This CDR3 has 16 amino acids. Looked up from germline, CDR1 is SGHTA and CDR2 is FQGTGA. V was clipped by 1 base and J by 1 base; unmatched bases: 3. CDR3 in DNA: TGTGCCAGCAGCTTAATGCCTAGCGGGAACACCGGGGAGCTGTTTTTT. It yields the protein CASSLMPSGNTGELFF.

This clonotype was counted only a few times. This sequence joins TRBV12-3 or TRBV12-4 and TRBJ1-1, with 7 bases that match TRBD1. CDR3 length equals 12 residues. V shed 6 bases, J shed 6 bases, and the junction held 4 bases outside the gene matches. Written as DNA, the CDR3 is TGTGCCAGCAGCGGCACAGGGGCTGAAGCTTTCTTT. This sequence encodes CASSGTGAEAFF.

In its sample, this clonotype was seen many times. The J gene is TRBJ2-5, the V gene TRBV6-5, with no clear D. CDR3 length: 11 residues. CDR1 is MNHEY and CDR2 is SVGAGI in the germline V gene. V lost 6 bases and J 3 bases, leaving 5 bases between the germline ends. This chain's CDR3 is CASRVEETQYF. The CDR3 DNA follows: TGTGCCAGCAGAGTGGAAGAGACCCAGTACTTC.

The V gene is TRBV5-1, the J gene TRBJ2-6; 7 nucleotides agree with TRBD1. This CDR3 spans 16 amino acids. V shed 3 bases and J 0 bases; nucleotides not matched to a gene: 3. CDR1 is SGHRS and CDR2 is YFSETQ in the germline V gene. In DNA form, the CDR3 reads TGCGCCAGCAGCTCACAGGGGTACTCTGGGGCCAACGTCCTGACTTTC. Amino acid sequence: CASSSQGYSGANVLTF.

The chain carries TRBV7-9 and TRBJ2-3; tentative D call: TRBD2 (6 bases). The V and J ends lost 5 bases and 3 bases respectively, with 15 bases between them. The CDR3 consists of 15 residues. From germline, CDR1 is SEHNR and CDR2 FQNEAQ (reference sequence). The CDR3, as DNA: TGTGCCAGCAGCCCACTACGGGGGAGGACAGATACGCAGTATTTT. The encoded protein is CASSPLRGRTDTQYF.

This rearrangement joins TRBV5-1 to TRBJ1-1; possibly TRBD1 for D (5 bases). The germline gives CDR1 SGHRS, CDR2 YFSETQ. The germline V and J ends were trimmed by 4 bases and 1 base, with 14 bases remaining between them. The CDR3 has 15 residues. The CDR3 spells CASSLGTAGNTEAFF. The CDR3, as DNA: TGCGCCAGCAGCCTGGGGACCGCGGGGAACACTGAAGCTTTCTTT.

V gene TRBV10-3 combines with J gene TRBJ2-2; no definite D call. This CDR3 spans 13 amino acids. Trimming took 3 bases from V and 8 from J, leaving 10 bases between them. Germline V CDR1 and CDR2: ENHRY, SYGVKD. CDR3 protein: CAISDPTLGELFF. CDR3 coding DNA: TGTGCCATCAGTGATCCGACTCTTGGGGAGCTGTTTTTT.

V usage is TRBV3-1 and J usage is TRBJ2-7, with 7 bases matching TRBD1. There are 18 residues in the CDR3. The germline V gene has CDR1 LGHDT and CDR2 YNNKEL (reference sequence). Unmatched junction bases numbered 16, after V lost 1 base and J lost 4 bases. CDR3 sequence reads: CASSQGFRRQGRFYEQYV. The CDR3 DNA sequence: TGTGCCAGCAGCCAAGGTTTTCGTCGACAGGGCCGGTTTTACGAGCAGTACGTC.

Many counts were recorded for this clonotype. CDR3 coding DNA: TGTGCCAGCAATTGGGGCCAGGCAGATACGCAGTATTTT. It codes for CASNWGQADTQYF. The chain joins TRBV3-1 to TRBJ2-3; TRBD1 might be the D (5 bases). Trimming took 7 bases from V and 4 from J, leaving 12 bases between them. Germline V CDR1 and CDR2: LGHDT, YNNKEL (reference sequence). The CDR3 covers 13 residues.

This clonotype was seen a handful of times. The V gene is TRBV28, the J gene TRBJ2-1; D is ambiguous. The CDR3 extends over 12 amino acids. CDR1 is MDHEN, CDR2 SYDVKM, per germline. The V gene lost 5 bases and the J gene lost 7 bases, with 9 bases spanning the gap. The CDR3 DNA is TGTGCCAGCAGTCTAAAACAGAATGAGCAGTTCTTC. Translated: CASSLKQNEQFF.

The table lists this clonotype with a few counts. CDR3 amino acids: CASAPNNYNEQFF. As DNA, the CDR3 is TGTGCCAGCGCACCGAATAACTACAATGAGCAGTTCTTC. The chain couples TRBV3-1 to TRBJ2-1; D gene ambiguous. Germline V gives CDR1 LGHDT, CDR2 YNNKEL (reference sequence). Trimming stripped 8 bases from V and 3 bases from J, with 11 bases between. The CDR3 spans 13 residues.

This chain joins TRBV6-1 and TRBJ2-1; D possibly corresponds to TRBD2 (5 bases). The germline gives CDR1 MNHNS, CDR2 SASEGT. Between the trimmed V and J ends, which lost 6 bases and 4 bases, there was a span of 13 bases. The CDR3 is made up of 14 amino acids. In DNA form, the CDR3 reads TGTGCCAGCAGGGCACTAGGCGCGTACAATGAGCAGTTCTTC. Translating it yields CASRALGAYNEQFF.

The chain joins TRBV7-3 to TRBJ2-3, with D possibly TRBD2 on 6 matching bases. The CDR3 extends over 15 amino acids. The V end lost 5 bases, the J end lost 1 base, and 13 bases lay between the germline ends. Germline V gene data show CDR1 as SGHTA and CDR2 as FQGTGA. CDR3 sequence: CASSPSGERTDTQYF. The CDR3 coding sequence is TGTGCCAGCAGCCCATCGGGGGAGCGCACAGATACGCAGTATTTT.

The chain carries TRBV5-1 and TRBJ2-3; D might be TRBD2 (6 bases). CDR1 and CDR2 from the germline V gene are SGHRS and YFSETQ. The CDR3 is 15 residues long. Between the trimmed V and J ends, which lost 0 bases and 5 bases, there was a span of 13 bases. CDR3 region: CASSLANGRGDTQYF. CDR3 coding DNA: TGCGCCAGCAGCTTGGCCAACGGGAGAGGAGATACGCAGTATTTT.

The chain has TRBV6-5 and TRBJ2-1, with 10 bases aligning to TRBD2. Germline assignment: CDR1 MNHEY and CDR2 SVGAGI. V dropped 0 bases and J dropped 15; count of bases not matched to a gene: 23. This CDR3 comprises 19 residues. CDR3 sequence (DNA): TGTGCCAGCAGTTACTCTATACTAGCGGGGCTCTCCTTCAATGAGCATACGTTCTTC. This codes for CASSYSILAGLSFNEHTFF.

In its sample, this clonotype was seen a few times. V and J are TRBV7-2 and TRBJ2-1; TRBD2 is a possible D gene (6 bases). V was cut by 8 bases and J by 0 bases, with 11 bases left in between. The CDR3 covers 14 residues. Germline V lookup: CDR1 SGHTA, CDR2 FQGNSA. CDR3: CASRGGTSYNEQFF. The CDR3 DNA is TGTGCCAGCCGGGGCGGGACCTCCTACAATGAGCAGTTCTTC.

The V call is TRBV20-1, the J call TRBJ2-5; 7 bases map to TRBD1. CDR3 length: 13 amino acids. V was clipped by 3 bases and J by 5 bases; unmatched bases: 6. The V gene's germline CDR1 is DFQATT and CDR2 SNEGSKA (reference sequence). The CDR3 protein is CSARKTGLETQYF. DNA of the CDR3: TGCAGTGCTAGGAAGACAGGGTTGGAGACCCAGTACTTC.

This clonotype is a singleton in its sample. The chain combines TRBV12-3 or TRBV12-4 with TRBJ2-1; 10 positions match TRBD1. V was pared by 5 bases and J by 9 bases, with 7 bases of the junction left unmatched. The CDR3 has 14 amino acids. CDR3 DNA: TGTGCCAGCAGTCCCTCCGACAGGGGGCGTGAGCAGTTCTTC. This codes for CASSPSDRGREQFF.